This entry lists 22 T cell receptor beta chains sequenced from one sample in a study of blood T cell repertoires in COVID-19. Sequencing used immunoSEQ multiplex PCR; TCRdb keeps in-frame clones, though not all of them. The sample consists of some 370,000 clones, 90% of them appearing once. Input material: peripheral blood. These receptors all stem from a man aged 18 to 35 with active or convalescent COVID-19.

This chain uses TRBV7-6 with TRBJ2-1; 8 bases map to TRBD2. Germline V CDR1 and CDR2: SGHVS, FNYEAQ. The CDR3 has 14 amino acids. The V gene end was trimmed by 2 bases and the J gene end by 4 bases; junction bases not matched to a gene: 1. CDR3 sequence: CASSLPGGYNEQFF. The CDR3 nucleotides read TGTGCCAGCAGCTTACCGGGAGGGTACAATGAGCAGTTCTTC.

The J gene is TRBJ1-2, the V gene TRBV6-6; D perhaps matches TRBD1 (6 bases). Trimming stripped 5 bases from V and 0 bases from J, with 19 bases between. Germline lookup yields CDR1 MNHNY and CDR2 SVGAGI (reference sequence). The CDR3 length is 17 residues. CDR3 region: CASSRGAPPEANYGYTF. CDR3 sequence (DNA): TGTGCCAGCAGTCGGGGGGCGCCCCCCGAGGCTAACTATGGCTACACCTTC.

This chain uses TRBV7-3 with TRBJ1-2; TRBD1 aligns across 7 bases. The length of the CDR3 is 15 residues. Germline V gene lookup returns CDR1 SGHTA and CDR2 FQGTGA. With 5 bases clipped from V and 5 bases from J, the junction kept 11 bases outside the gene matches. The CDR3 loop reads CASSQKPGQSYGYTF. For the CDR3, the DNA is TGTGCCAGCAGCCAAAAACCGGGACAGAGTTATGGCTACACCTTC.

The chain combines TRBV6-5 with TRBJ1-5; D perhaps matches TRBD1 (5 bases). V gave up 6 bases and J gave up 2 bases, with 11 bases separating them. CDR1 and CDR2 from the germline V gene are MNHEY and SVGAGI. CDR3 size: 14 residues. The CDR3 coding sequence is TGTGCCAGCAGGGACATGGCTGGCAATCAGCCCCAGCATTTT. The encoded protein is CASRDMAGNQPQHF.

This chain joins TRBV18 and TRBJ1-2; 11 bases line up with TRBD1. V lost 6 bases and J lost 5; bases outside the gene matches: 8. Germline-derived CDR1 and CDR2 are KGHSH and LQKENI. This CDR3 comprises 15 residues. CDR3 region: CASSSGQGAWYGYTF. The CDR3 DNA sequence: TGTGCCAGCTCTTCAGGACAGGGGGCTTGGTATGGCTACACCTTC. The complete variable domain, with remaining parts taken from reference TRBV18 and TRBJ1-2, reads NAGVMQNPRHLVRRRGQEARLRCSPMKGHSHVYWYRQLPEEGLKFMVYLQKENIIDESGMPKERFSAEFPKEGPSILRIQQVVRGDSAAYFCASSSGQGAWYGYTFGSGTRLTVV.

The chain combines TRBV4-1 with TRBJ1-5, with 9 nucleotides matching TRBD1. Trimming at V came to 3 bases and at J to 5 bases, leaving 5 bases not matched to a gene. Per the germline V gene, CDR1 is MGHRA and CDR2 is YSYEKL. The CDR3 runs to 15 residues. CDR3 residues: CASSHMTGGDQPQHF. The CDR3 DNA follows: TGCGCCAGCAGCCACATGACAGGGGGGGATCAGCCCCAGCATTTT.

The chain has TRBV7-2 and TRBJ1-2; perhaps TRBD1 as D (6 bases). V lost 4 bases, J lost 2 bases, and 17 bases lay in between. This CDR3 region has 16 residues. CDR1 and CDR2 (germline): SGHTA, FQGNSA. The CDR3 DNA follows: TGTGCCAGCAGCTCGCGGGCGGATACAGGGAACTATGGCTACACCTTC. This gives the protein CASSSRADTGNYGYTF. Full variable domain (remainder filled in from reference TRBV7-2 and TRBJ1-2): GAGVSQSPSNKVTEKGKDVELRCDPISGHTALYWYRQSLGQGLEFLIYFQGNSAPDKSGLPSDRFSAERTGGSVSTLTIQRTQQEDSAVYLCASSSRADTGNYGYTFGSGTRLTVV.

This clone was picked up one time. The V call is TRBV18, the J call TRBJ2-3; D not certain. The ends were cut back, 3 bases at V and 2 bases at J, with 15 bases in the middle. The CDR3 has 16 amino acids. Germline V gene data show CDR1 as KGHSH and CDR2 as LQKENI. Here the CDR3 DNA reads TGTGCCAGCTCACCTTGGAGTCGGCACGACACAGATACGCAGTATTTT. Translation gives CASSPWSRHDTDTQYF.

This clone was detected only a few times. Other DNA sequences of this sample code for an identical CDR3. V gene TRBV27 combines with J gene TRBJ1-2, with TRBD1 matching over 8 bases. Germline assignment: CDR1 MNHEY and CDR2 SMNVEV (reference sequence). The CDR3 is 14 amino acids. J lost 4 bases, V lost 3 bases, and 4 bases had no gene match. CDR3 coding DNA: TGTGCCAGCAGTTTGAGACAGGGGAGCTATGGCTACACCTTC. Protein sequence: CASSLRQGSYGYTF.

To note about this clone: This same CDR3 is encoded by further DNA sequences in the sample. J is TRBJ2-1 and V is TRBV19; TRBD2 agrees at 8 bases. The length of the CDR3 is 15 residues. CDR1 and CDR2 (germline): LNHDA, SQIVND (reference sequence). V trimming: 3 bases; J trimming: 2 bases; junction bases outside the gene matches: 3. CDR3 protein: CASSILAGTYNEQFF. The DNA of the CDR3 is TGTGCCAGTAGTATCTTAGCGGGAACCTACAATGAGCAGTTCTTC.

In this sample, this clone turned up once. The V gene is TRBV28, the J gene TRBJ1-5; no clear D gene. The germline V gene encodes CDR1 MDHEN and CDR2 SYDVKM. V was clipped by 2 bases and J by 5 bases, with 10 bases between them. This CDR3 has 14 residues. CDR3 sequence reads: CASSLVQKHQPQHF. As DNA, the CDR3 is TGTGCCAGCAGTTTAGTACAGAAACATCAGCCCCAGCATTTT. Full variable domain (outside the CDR3, taken from reference TRBV28 and TRBJ1-5): DVKVTQSSRYLVKRTGEKVFLECVQDMDHENMFWYRQDPGLGLRLIYFSYDVKMKEKGDIPEGYSVSREKKERFSLILESASTNQTSMYLCASSLVQKHQPQHFGDGTRLSIL.

The chain links TRBV5-4 to TRBJ2-5, with 10 bases matching TRBD2. The CDR3 has 16 amino acids. Unmatched junction bases numbered 7, after V lost 2 bases and J lost 3 bases. Per the germline V gene, CDR1 is SGHNT and CDR2 is YYREEE (reference sequence). Here the CDR3 DNA reads TGTGCCAGCAGCTTCTTAGCGGGGGGTAGGAAAGAGACCCAGTACTTC. Residues: CASSFLAGGRKETQYF.

V gene TRBV24-1 combines with J gene TRBJ2-2; maybe TRBD1 (6 bases). CDR1 is KGHDR and CDR2 is SFDVKD in the germline V gene. This CDR3 contains 15 residues. V lost 7 bases to trimming and J lost 0 bases, with 11 bases between them. The CDR3 bases are TGTGCCACCAGAGCAGACAGGACGAACACCGGGGAGCTGTTTTTT. Its protein is CATRADRTNTGELFF.

The chain has TRBV5-1 and TRBJ2-7; weak D call: TRBD2 (6 bases). The CDR3 has 14 residues. The germline V gene has CDR1 SGHRS and CDR2 YFSETQ. V lost 0 bases, J lost 2 bases, and 9 bases lay in between. The CDR3 protein is CASSLVGGTYEQYF. The CDR3 nucleotides are TGCGCCAGCAGCTTGGTGGGGGGAACCTACGAGCAGTACTTC.

The chain has TRBV6-5 and TRBJ2-7; perhaps TRBD2 as D (5 bases). Germline lookup yields CDR1 MNHEY and CDR2 SVGAGI. The V and J ends lost 2 bases and 4 bases respectively, with 9 bases between them. There are 13 residues in the CDR3. The CDR3 coding sequence is TGTGCCAGCAGTTACGGACTGGAGTACGAGCAGTACTTC. As protein: CASSYGLEYEQYF.

The V call is TRBV27, the J call TRBJ1-4, with a possible D match to TRBD1 (5 bases). From germline, CDR1 is MNHEY and CDR2 SMNVEV (reference sequence). The CDR3 spans 15 residues. With 7 bases removed from V and 3 bases from J, the gap between germline ends came to 15 bases. This CDR3 is CASKAAGRANEKLFF. The CDR3 coding sequence is TGTGCCAGCAAGGCTGCGGGACGGGCTAATGAAAAACTGTTTTTT.

The V call is TRBV6-6, the J call TRBJ2-7; 10 bases are a match to TRBD1. CDR1 and CDR2 (germline): MNHNY, SVGAGI (reference sequence). V lost 7 bases to trimming and J lost 3 bases; unmatched junction nucleotides: 3. This CDR3 contains 13 residues. The CDR3 DNA reads as TGTGCCAGCAATCGGGACAGGGGCTACGAGCAGTACTTC. It specifies CASNRDRGYEQYF.

This clone occurred once. The chain combines TRBV7-9 with TRBJ2-7, with 11 bases fitting TRBD2. J gave up 2 bases and V 4 bases, and 4 bases lay outside the gene matches. This CDR3 is 15 amino acids long. The germline V gene encodes CDR1 SEHNR and CDR2 FQNEAQ (reference sequence). CDR3 sequence (DNA): TGTGCCAGCAGCTCGGGGACTAGCGGCACCTACGAGCAGTACTTC. This codes for CASSSGTSGTYEQYF.

The rearrangement links TRBV3-1 (or the pseudogene TRBV3-2) to TRBJ2-1; 10 bases are a match to TRBD2. The J segment lost 6 bases and the V segment lost 2 bases, leaving 4 bases of the junction unmatched. This CDR3 spans 15 amino acids. CDR1 and CDR2 (germline): LGHDT, YNNKEL (reference sequence). CDR3 DNA: TGTGCCAGCAGCCAACCTAGCGGGAGTCTCAATGAGCAGTTCTTC. This encodes CASSQPSGSLNEQFF.

V usage is TRBV6-2 or TRBV6-3 and J usage is TRBJ1-6; no definite D call. Trimming shortened V by 0 bases and J by 2 bases, and 11 bases separated the two germline ends. This CDR3 contains 17 residues. Germline CDR1 MNHEY, CDR2 SVGEGT. CDR3 sequence reads: CASSYSQTNPYNSPLHF. As DNA, the CDR3 is TGTGCCAGCAGTTACTCGCAGACTAATCCCTATAATTCACCCCTCCACTTT.

This chain connects TRBV6-5 to TRBJ2-7; 9 bases are a match to TRBD2. In germline, CDR1 is MNHEY, CDR2 SVGAGI. The V segment lost 3 bases and the J segment 0 bases; nucleotides outside the gene matches: 3. The CDR3 sequence is 15 residues long. The CDR3 here is CASSYIAGDSYEQYF. The CDR3 nucleotides read TGTGCCAGCAGTTATATAGCGGGAGACTCCTACGAGCAGTACTTC.

This rearrangement joins TRBV27 to TRBJ2-2; a weak D match, TRBD1 (5 bases). The V and J ends lost 5 bases and 1 base respectively, with 8 bases between them. Germline CDR1 MNHEY, CDR2 SMNVEV (reference sequence). The CDR3 runs 14 residues. CDR3 sequence reads: CASSIGQNTGELFF. CDR3 nucleotide sequence: TGTGCCAGCAGTATTGGACAGAACACCGGGGAGCTGTTTTTT.